The 13 T cell receptor beta chains below were found in one sample sequenced in a study of blood T cell repertoires in COVID-19. Repertoires were generated with immunoSEQ multiplex PCR, while TCRdb's copy carries only in-frame clones and drops some. The top ten clones hold roughly 20% of a sample with about 25,000 clones, more than 75% of them seen once. The sample consisted of peripheral blood. The receptors stem from a woman at least 80 years old with acute or convalescent COVID-19.

This clone was counted a single time. This chain uses TRBV6-1 with TRBJ2-2; no clear D. Per germline, CDR1 MNHNS and CDR2 SASEGT. This CDR3 has 14 residues. Between the trimmed V and J ends, which lost 1 base and 4 bases, there was a span of 7 bases. The CDR3 bases are TGTGCCAGCAGTGAAGGTCTCCGCACCGGGGAGCTGTTTTTT. Translation: CASSEGLRTGELFF.

The chain uses TRBV5-1 and TRBJ1-1; 10 nucleotides agree with TRBD1. The CDR3 is made up of 18 amino acids. Germline CDR1 is SGHRS and CDR2 is YFSETQ. The V and J ends lost 3 bases and 0 bases, in that order; junction bases with no gene match: 11. CDR3 nucleotides: TGCGCCAGCAGCTACTATCCGGGACAGGGGAATGTGAACACTGAAGCTTTCTTT. Its translation is CASSYYPGQGNVNTEAFF.

V usage is TRBV11-1 and J usage is TRBJ1-2, with D perhaps TRBD1 (5 bases). CDR3 size: 16 residues. Per the germline V gene, CDR1 is SGHAT and CDR2 is FQDESV (reference sequence). Trimming removed 6 bases at V and 3 bases at J, with 20 bases between. The CDR3, as DNA: TGTGCCAGCAGATCAAGCGGGGGGGGACGGGACTATGGCTACACCTTC. This encodes CASRSSGGGRDYGYTF.

The chain recombines TRBV3-1 (or the pseudogene TRBV3-2) with TRBJ2-1, with TRBD2 matching 10 bases. CDR1 and CDR2 from the germline V gene are LGHDT and YNNKEL (reference sequence). The CDR3 contains 16 residues. The junction had 10 bases not matched to a gene; V was cut back by 5 bases and J by 6 bases. DNA for the CDR3: TGTGCCAGCAGCAGGACTAGCGGCCTTGGGAGCAATGAGCAGTTCTTC. It translates to CASSRTSGLGSNEQFF.

The count of this clone is one. The chain's CDR3 is CASSPNPGNTEAFF. The DNA of the CDR3 is TGTGCCAGCTCACCAAATCCGGGGAACACTGAAGCTTTCTTT. The chain links TRBV18 to TRBJ1-1, with D uncertain. V was cut by 2 bases and J by 1 base, with 8 bases left in between. The CDR3 length is 14 residues. Germline CDR1 and CDR2: KGHSH and LQKENI.

This clone was detected only a few times. The chain carries TRBV7-8 and TRBJ1-1; no firm D call. The CDR3 is 14 amino acids. Germline V gives CDR1 SGHVS, CDR2 FQNEAQ. V was trimmed by 0 bases and J by 8 bases, leaving 13 bases between them. CDR3 region: CASSLARVTDEAFF. In DNA form, the CDR3 reads TGTGCCAGCAGCTTAGCCCGGGTGACCGACGAAGCTTTCTTT.

This clone was seen a handful of times. The chain is built from TRBV7-9 and TRBJ1-2; TRBD1 matches at 7 bases. The CDR3 length is 15 residues. Germline CDR1 and CDR2: SEHNR and FQNEAQ (reference sequence). V trimming: 5 bases; J trimming: 3 bases; junction bases outside the gene matches: 9. CDR3 bases: TGTGCCAGCAGCGTCGCCGTACAGGGGTACTATGGCTACACCTTC. This sequence encodes CASSVAVQGYYGYTF.

The V call is TRBV12-5, the J call TRBJ1-1; 8 nucleotides match TRBD1. V dropped 7 bases and J dropped 2; count of bases not matched to a gene: 6. CDR1 and CDR2 from the germline V gene are LGHNT and FRNRAP. This CDR3 region has 14 residues. In DNA, the CDR3 is TGTGCTAGTGATCCTGGACAGGGAAACACTGAAGCTTTCTTT. It translates to CASDPGQGNTEAFF.

The chain carries TRBV5-1 and TRBJ2-3; 8 bases align to TRBD1. The CDR3 extends over 16 amino acids. J gave up 0 bases and V 4 bases, and 7 bases lay outside the gene matches. CDR1 and CDR2 from the germline V gene are SGHRS and YFSETQ. The CDR3 nucleotides read TGCGCCAGCAGCATCTCCCAGGGGGCTAGCACAGATACGCAGTATTTT. Translation: CASSISQGASTDTQYF. The full variable domain, with the rest looked up from reference TRBV5-1 and TRBJ2-3, is KAGVTQTPRYLIKTRGQQVTLSCSPISGHRSVSWYQQTPGQGLQFLFEYFSETQRNKGNFPGRFSGRQFSNSRSEMNVSTLELGDSALYLCASSISQGASTDTQYFGPGTRLTVL.

V and J are TRBV7-6 and TRBJ1-2; a weak D match, TRBD1 (6 bases). The CDR3 covers 15 residues. Per the germline V gene, CDR1 is SGHVS and CDR2 is FNYEAQ. V was cut by 1 base and J by 2 bases, with 11 bases left in between. The chain's CDR3 is CASSLEAGVNYGYTF. Written as DNA, the CDR3 is TGTGCCAGCAGCTTAGAGGCAGGGGTCAACTATGGCTACACCTTC.

The CDR3 protein is CASSYPGTSGIHEQYF. DNA for the CDR3: TGTGCCAGCAGTTACCCTGGGACTAGCGGAATCCACGAGCAGTACTTC. The chain carries TRBV6-2 or TRBV6-3 and TRBJ2-7, with 11 bases matching TRBD2. This CDR3 comprises 16 residues. CDR1 is MNHEY, CDR2 SVGEGT, per germline. J gave up 5 bases and V 2 bases, and 8 bases lay outside the gene matches.

The chain carries TRBV4-3 and TRBJ1-2, with 8 bases lining up with TRBD1. Germline trimming cut 0 bases from V and 5 bases from J; bases unmatched to any gene: 8. The length of the CDR3 is 16 residues. The germline CDR1 and CDR2 sequences are LGHNA and YSLEER. The CDR3 DNA reads as TGCGCCAGCAGCCAAGACTTTCGGACAGGGTTATATGGCTACACCTTC. Translated: CASSQDFRTGLYGYTF.

V is TRBV5-6 and J is TRBJ2-2; 13 nucleotides align to TRBD2. The CDR3 is made up of 17 amino acids. The germline V gene has CDR1 SGHDT and CDR2 YYEEEE. V gave up 1 base and J gave up 6 bases; unmatched junction bases: 6. DNA for the CDR3: TGTGCCAGCAGCTTGTGGGGACTAGCGGGAATCTCCGGGGAGCTGTTTTTT. It translates to CASSLWGLAGISGELFF.